Sequencing of this TCR beta chain was carried out in a study of T cells in Graves' hyperthyroidism and ophthalmopathy. CDR1 and CDR2 (germline): DFQATT, SNEGSKA (reference sequence). This CDR3 has 14 residues. Trimming at V came to 8 bases and at J to 5 bases, leaving 7 bases not matched to a gene. The source material, RNA transcripts, was used to amplify TCR beta CDR3 regions. Researchers ran a first-round RT-PCR on the TCR CDR3 using the HTBI primer set. In TCRdb, the multiplex PCR reads were re-called with MiXCR into one record per CDR3 protein. The sample holds roughly 660,000 distinct CDR3 sequences, roughly a sixth seen once.

The sequencing sample was made of blood. The receptor was derived from a man between 45 and 60 years old with Graves' hyperthyroidism. The chain joins TRBV20-1 to TRBJ2-5; 14 bases map to TRBD2. This CDR3 is CSHGTSGSRETQYF. CDR3 sequence (DNA): TGCAGTCATGGGACTAGCGGGAGCCGGGAGACCCAGTACTTC.